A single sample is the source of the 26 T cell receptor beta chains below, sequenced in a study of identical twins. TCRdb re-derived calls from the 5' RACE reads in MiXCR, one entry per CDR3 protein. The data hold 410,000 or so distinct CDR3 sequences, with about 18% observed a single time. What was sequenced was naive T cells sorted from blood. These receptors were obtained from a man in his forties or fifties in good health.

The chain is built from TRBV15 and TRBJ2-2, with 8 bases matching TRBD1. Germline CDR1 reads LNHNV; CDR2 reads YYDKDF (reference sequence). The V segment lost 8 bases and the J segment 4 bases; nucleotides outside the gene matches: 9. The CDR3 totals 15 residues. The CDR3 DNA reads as TGTGCCACCTTGCTGGACAGGGCGAGCACCGGGGAGCTGTTTTTT. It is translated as CATLLDRASTGELFF.

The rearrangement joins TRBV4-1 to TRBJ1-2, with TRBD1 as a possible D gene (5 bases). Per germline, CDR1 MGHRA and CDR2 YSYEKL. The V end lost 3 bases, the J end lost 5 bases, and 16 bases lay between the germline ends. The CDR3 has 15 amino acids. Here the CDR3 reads CASSQPPGRLYGYTF. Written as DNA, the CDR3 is TGCGCCAGCAGCCAGCCGCCGGGACGGCTTTATGGCTACACCTTC.

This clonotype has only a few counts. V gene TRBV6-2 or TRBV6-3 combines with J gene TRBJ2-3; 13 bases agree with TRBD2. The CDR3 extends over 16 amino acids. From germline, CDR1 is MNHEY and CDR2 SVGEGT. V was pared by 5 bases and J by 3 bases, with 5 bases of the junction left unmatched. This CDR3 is CASSHPGLAGTDTQYF. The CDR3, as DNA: TGTGCCAGCAGTCACCCGGGACTAGCGGGGACAGATACGCAGTATTTT.

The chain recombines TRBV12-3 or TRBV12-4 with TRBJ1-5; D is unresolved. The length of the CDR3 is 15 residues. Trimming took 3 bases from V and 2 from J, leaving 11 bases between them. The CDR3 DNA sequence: TGTGCCAGCAGTTTGGTGGGAGCGGGCAATCAGCCCCAGCATTTT. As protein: CASSLVGAGNQPQHF.

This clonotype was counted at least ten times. CDR3 nucleotides: TGCAGTGCTAGAGCAGGGGCCAATCAGCCCCAGCATTTT. Protein sequence: CSARAGANQPQHF. The rearrangement uses TRBV20-1 and TRBJ1-5, with a weak D call TRBD1 (6 bases). This CDR3 contains 13 residues. V was clipped by 1 base and J by 3 bases, with 7 bases between them. Germline V lookup: CDR1 DFQATT, CDR2 SNEGSKA (reference sequence).

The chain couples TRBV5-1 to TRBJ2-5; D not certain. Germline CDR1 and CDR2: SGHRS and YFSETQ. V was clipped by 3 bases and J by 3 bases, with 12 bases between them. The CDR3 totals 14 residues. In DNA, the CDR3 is TGCGCCAGCAGCTGGGCGCAGCTTGAAGAGACCCAGTACTTC. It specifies CASSWAQLEETQYF.

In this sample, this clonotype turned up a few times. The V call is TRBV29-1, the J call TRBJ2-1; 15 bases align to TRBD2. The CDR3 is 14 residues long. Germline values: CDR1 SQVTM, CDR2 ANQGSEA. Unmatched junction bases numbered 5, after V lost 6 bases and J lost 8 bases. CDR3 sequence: CSVMGLAGGDEQFF. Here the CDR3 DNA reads TGCAGCGTGATGGGACTAGCGGGGGGCGATGAGCAGTTCTTC.

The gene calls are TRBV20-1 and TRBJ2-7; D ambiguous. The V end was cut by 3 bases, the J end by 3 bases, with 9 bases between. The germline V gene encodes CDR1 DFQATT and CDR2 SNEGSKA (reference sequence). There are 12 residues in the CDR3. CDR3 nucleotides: TGCAGTGCTAGCGAGATACACTACGAGCAGTACTTC. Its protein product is CSASEIHYEQYF.

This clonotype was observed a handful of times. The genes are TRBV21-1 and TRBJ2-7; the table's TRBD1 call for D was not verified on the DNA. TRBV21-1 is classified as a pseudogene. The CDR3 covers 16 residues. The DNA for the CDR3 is TGTGCCAGCAGCAATTTTGGGGACAGGGAGGCGTGCGAGCAGTACTTC. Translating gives CASSNFGDREACEQYF.

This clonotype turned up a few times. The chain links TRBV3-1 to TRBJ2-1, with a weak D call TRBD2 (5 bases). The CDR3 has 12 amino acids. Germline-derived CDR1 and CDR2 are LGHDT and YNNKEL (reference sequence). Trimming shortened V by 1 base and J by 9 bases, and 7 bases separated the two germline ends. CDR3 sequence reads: CASSQVRGEQFF. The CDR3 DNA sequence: TGTGCCAGCAGCCAAGTTCGGGGTGAGCAGTTCTTC.

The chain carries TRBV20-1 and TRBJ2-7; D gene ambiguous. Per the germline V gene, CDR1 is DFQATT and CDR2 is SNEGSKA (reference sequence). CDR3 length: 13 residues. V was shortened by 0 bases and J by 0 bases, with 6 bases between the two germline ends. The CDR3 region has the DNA TGCAGTGCTAGAGACGGTTCCTCCTACGAGCAGTACTTC. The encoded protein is CSARDGSSYEQYF.

Here the CDR3 DNA reads TGCGCCAGCAGTGAGTCCCGATCAACTGAAGCTTTCTTT. Amino acids: CASSESRSTEAFF. The chain recombines TRBV10-2 with TRBJ1-1, with D hard to call. The ends were cut back, 0 bases at V and 5 bases at J, with 7 bases in the middle. CDR1 and CDR2 (germline): WSHSY, SAAADI. This CDR3 has 13 amino acids.

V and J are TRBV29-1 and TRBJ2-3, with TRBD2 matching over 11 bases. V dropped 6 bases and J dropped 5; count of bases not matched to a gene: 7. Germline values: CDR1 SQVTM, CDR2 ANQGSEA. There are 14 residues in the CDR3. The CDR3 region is CSVVTSGRGDTQYF. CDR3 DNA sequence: TGCAGCGTCGTAACTAGCGGGAGAGGAGATACGCAGTATTTT.

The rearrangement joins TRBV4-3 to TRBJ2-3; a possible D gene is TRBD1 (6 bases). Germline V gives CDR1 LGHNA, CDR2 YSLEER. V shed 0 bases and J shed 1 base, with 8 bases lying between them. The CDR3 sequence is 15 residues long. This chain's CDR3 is CASSQEAGGTDTQYF. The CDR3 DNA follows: TGCGCCAGCAGCCAAGAAGCAGGGGGCACAGATACGCAGTATTTT.

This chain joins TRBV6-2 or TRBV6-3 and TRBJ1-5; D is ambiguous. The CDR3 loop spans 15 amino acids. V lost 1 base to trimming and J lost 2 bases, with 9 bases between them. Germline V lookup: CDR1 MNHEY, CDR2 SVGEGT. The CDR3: CASSYYGFGNQPQHF. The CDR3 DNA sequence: TGTGCCAGCAGTTACTATGGATTTGGCAATCAGCCCCAGCATTTT.

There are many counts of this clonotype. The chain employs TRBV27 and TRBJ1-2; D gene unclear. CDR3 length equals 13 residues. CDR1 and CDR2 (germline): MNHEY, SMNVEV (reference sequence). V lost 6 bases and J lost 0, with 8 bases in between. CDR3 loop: CASRVGTNYGYTF. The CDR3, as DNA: TGTGCCAGCAGGGTTGGGACTAACTATGGCTACACCTTC.

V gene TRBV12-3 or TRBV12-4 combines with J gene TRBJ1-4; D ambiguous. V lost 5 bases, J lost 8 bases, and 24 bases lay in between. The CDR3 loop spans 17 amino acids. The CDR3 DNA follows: TGTGCCAGCAGTCCTCAAGGGTCTATGAGTTACGGCGAAAAACTGTTTTTT. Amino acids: CASSPQGSMSYGEKLFF.

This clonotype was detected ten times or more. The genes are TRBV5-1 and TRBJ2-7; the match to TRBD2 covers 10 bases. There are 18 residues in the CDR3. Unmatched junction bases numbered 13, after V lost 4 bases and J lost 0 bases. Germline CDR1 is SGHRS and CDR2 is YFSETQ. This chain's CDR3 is CASSLALAGARSSYEQYF. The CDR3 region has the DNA TGCGCCAGCAGCCTGGCCCTAGCGGGGGCCAGGAGCTCCTACGAGCAGTACTTC. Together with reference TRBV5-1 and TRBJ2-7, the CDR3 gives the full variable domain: KAGVTQTPRYLIKTRGQQVTLSCSPISGHRSVSWYQQTPGQGLQFLFEYFSETQRNKGNFPGRFSGRQFSNSRSEMNVSTLELGDSALYLCASSLALAGARSSYEQYFGPGTRLTVT.

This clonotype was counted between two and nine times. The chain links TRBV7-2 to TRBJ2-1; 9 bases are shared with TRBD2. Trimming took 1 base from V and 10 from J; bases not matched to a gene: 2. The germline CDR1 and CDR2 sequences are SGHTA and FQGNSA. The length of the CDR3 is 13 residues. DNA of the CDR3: TGTGCCAGCAGCTTAGGTACTAGCGGGGAGCAGTTCTTC. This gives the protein CASSLGTSGEQFF.

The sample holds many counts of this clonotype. The CDR3 DNA sequence: TGTGCCAGCAGCGTAGGTGGGACTAGCGGCTACAATGAGCAGTTCTTC. Its protein product is CASSVGGTSGYNEQFF. The chain is built from TRBV9 and TRBJ2-1; 11 positions match TRBD2. CDR3 length: 16 amino acids. Germline values: CDR1 SGDLS, CDR2 YYNGEE. After removal of 0 bases from V and 3 bases from J, the junction contained 2 bases not matched to a gene.

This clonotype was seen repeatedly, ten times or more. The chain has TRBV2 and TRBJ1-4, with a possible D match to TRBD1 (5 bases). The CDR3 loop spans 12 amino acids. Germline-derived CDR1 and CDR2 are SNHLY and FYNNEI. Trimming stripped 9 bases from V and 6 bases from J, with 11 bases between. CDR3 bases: TGTGCCAGACGACAGTATGATGAAAAACTGTTTTTT. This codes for CARRQYDEKLFF. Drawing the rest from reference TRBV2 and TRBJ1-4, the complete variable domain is EPEVTQTPSHQVTQMGQEVILRCVPISNHLYFYWYRQILGQKVEFLVSFYNNEISEKSEIFDDQFSVERPDGSNFTLKIRSTKLEDSAMYFCARRQYDEKLFFGSGTQLSVL.

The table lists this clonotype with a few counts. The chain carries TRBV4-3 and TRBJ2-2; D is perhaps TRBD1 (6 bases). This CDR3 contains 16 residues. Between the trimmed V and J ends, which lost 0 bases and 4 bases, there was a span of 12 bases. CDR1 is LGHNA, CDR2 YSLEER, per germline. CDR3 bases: TGCGCCAGCAGCCAAGATTTGGGGGCTTCCACCGGGGAGCTGTTTTTT. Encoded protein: CASSQDLGASTGELFF.

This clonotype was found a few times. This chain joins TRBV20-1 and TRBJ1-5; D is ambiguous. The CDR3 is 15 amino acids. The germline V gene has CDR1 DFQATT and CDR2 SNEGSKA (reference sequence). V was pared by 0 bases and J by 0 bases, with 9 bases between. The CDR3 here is CSARDVRTSNQPQHF. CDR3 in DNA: TGCAGTGCTAGAGATGTCAGGACTAGCAATCAGCCCCAGCATTTT.

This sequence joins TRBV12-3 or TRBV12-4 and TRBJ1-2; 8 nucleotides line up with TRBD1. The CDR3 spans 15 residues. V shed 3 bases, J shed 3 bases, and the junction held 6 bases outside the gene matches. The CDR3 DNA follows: TGTGCCAGCAGTTTTTTTGCGACAGGGGACTATGGCTACACCTTC. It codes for CASSFFATGDYGYTF.

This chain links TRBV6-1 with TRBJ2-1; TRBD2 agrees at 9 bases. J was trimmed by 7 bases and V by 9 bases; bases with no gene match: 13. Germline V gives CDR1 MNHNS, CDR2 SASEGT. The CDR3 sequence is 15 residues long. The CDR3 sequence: CASYAGGGARNEQFF. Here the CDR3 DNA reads TGTGCCAGTTACGCGGGCGGGGGGGCCCGGAATGAGCAGTTCTTC.

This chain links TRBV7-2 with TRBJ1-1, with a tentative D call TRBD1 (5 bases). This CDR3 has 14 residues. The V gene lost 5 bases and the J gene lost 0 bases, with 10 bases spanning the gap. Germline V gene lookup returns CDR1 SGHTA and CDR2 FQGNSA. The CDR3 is CASSLGEMNTEAFF. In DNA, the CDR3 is TGTGCCAGCAGCCTGGGGGAAATGAACACTGAAGCTTTCTTT.